These T cell receptor beta chains were read from a single sample in a study of cytomegalovirus exposure and HLA in healthy donors. Measured with immunoSEQ multiplex PCR; TCRdb has only the in-frame clones, and not every one. This table has about 150,000 clones, nearly 80% appearing once. The material sequenced was PBMCs. The receptors shown here come from a woman aged 40 to 50 in good health and CMV-seronegative. CDR3s include the opening cysteine and the closing phenylalanine or tryptophan. D genes are given only for firm matches. Some rows mark clone size as missing; the rest say once, few, many or name a class of expanded clone.

.	TRBJ1-1	TRBV6-4	14	.	TGTGCCAGCAGAGCCTCGGGGGAATTGGGAGAAGCTTTCTTT	CASRASGELGEAFF
TRBD2	TRBJ2-5	TRBV4-1	16	.	TGCGCCAGCAGCCCGTTAGCGGGGGGGCTAGGTGAGACCCAGTACTTC	CASSPLAGGLGETQYF
.	TRBJ1-5	TRBV6-5	14	few	TGTGCCAGCAGTTACTCACAGGGCAATCAGCCCCAGCATTTT	CASSYSQGNQPQHF
.	TRBJ2-1	TRBV5-1	16	.	TGCGCCAGCAGCCCAAGACAGTCCCTCTCCTACAATGAGCAGTTCTTC	CASSPRQSLSYNEQFF
.	TRBJ2-3	TRBV5-1	13	.	TGCGCCAGCAGCTGGGGGGGCCCAGATACGCAGTATTTT	CASSWGGPDTQYF
TRBD1	TRBJ2-3	TRBV15	14	.	TGTGCCACCACCGGACAGGGGAGCACAGATACGCAGTATTTT	CATTGQGSTDTQYF
.	TRBJ2-7	TRBV7-8	15	.	TGTGCCAGCAGCTATGAACACGGGAGCCCCTACGAGCAGTACTTC	CASSYEHGSPYEQYF
TRBD1	TRBJ2-7	TRBV7-2	14	.	TGTGCCAGCAGCACGTGGGACAGCCCCTACGAGCAGTACTTC	CASSTWDSPYEQYF
.	TRBJ1-2	TRBV18	14	.	TGTGCCAGCTCACCAAACAGGGATGGGTATGGCTACACCTTC	CASSPNRDGYGYTF
.	TRBJ2-2	TRBV5-1	14	.	TGCGCCAGCAGCTTGGAACCGGGTGGCGGGGAGCTGTTTTTT	CASSLEPGGGELFF
.	TRBJ2-1	TRBV7-9	15	.	TGTGCCAGCAGCTTAGCGCGGATCTCCTACAATGAGCAGTTCTTC	CASSLARISYNEQFF
TRBD1	TRBJ1-1	TRBV27	14	few	TGTGCCAGCAGACAACAGGGGCCGAACACTGAAGCTTTCTTT	CASRQQGPNTEAFF
.	TRBJ2-3	TRBV10-3	13	.	TGTGCCATCAGTGAGGGGGCGGCAGATACGCAGTATTTT	CAISEGAADTQYF
TRBD2	TRBJ2-2	TRBV2	13	.	TGTGCCACCACTAGCGTAAACACCGGGGAGCTGTTTTTT	CATTSVNTGELFF
TRBD1	TRBJ2-7	TRBV5-1	13	.	TGCGCCAGCAGCTGGGACAGGGCCTACGAGCAGTACTTC	CASSWDRAYEQYF
TRBD1	TRBJ2-1	TRBV7-9	14	.	TGTGCCAGCAGCTTACAGGGGGCGCATTATGAGCAGTTCTTC	CASSLQGAHYEQFF
.	TRBJ1-2	TRBV15	14	.	TGTGCCACCAGCAAAAGCTCATTTGGGCATGGCTACACCTTC	CATSKSSFGHGYTF
.	TRBJ1-5	TRBV6-6	13	.	TGTGCCAGCATCCAGGCTCACAATCAGCCCCAGCATTTT	CASIQAHNQPQHF
TRBD1	TRBJ2-2	TRBV4-1	16	.	TGCGCCAGCAGCAATGGACAGGGGGCGAGGAACGGGGAGCTGTTTTTT	CASSNGQGARNGELFF
.	TRBJ1-2	TRBV5-5	13	.	TGTGCCAGCAGCTTGTCAGGGGTAGATGGCTACACCTTC	CASSLSGVDGYTF
TRBD1	TRBJ1-5	TRBV28	15	.	TGTGCCAGCAGTGGCAGGGGGGTGAGCAATCAGCCCCAGCATTTT	CASSGRGVSNQPQHF
TRBD1	TRBJ1-1	TRBV6-5	14	.	TGTGCCAGCAACTCGGGGACAGGCAGGACTGAAGCTTTCTTT	CASNSGTGRTEAFF
.	TRBJ2-5	TRBV20-1	11	.	TGCAGTGCTAGGGAGGTAGAGACCCAGTACTTC	CSAREVETQYF
TRBD2	TRBJ2-7	TRBV4-1	16	.	TGCGCCAGCAGCCGAGATCTAGCGGAAAGCTCCTACGAGCAGTACTTC	CASSRDLAESSYEQYF
TRBD2	TRBJ2-1	TRBV4-1	16	.	TGCGCCAGCAGCCAACCTAGCGGGCCTACGAGAAATGAGCAGTTCTTC	CASSQPSGPTRNEQFF
.	TRBJ2-7	TRBV5-1	14	.	TGCGCCAGCAGCTTGGAGACAGTCGCCTACGAGCAGTACTTC	CASSLETVAYEQYF
TRBD1	TRBJ2-7	TRBV28	16	.	TGTGCCAGCAGTACCCTCAACAGGGGGCATGAATACGAGCAGTACTTC	CASSTLNRGHEYEQYF
TRBD1	TRBJ1-6	TRBV6-5	13	.	TGTGCCAGCAGTGACAGGGTAGACTCACCCCTCCACTTT	CASSDRVDSPLHF
.	TRBJ1-6	TRBV2	12	.	TGTGCCAGCAGGGACTCCGGCGGACCCCTCCACTTT	CASRDSGGPLHF
.	TRBJ1-3	TRBV2	15	.	TGTGCCAGCAGTGGAAGTGAGGGATTCGGAAACACCATATATTTT	CASSGSEGFGNTIYF
.	TRBJ1-2	TRBV6-1	12	few	TGTGCCAGCAGGGGGCGCAACTATGGCTACACCTTC	CASRGRNYGYTF
TRBD1	TRBJ2-2	TRBV5-1	15	.	TGCGCCAGCAGCTTGGGACAGGGCGGGACCGGGGAGCTGTTTTTT	CASSLGQGGTGELFF
.	TRBJ1-1	TRBV5-1	14	few	TGCGCCAGCAGCTTGGCTGCAGGGTTCACTGAAGCTTTCTTT	CASSLAAGFTEAFF
.	TRBJ1-5	TRBV19	15	.	TGTGCCAGTAGTATAGGAGACAGGTTAAATCAGCCCCAGCATTTT	CASSIGDRLNQPQHF
.	TRBJ1-5	TRBV7-8	14	.	TGTGCCAGCAGCTTAGCAGCCGGCAATCAGCCCCAGCATTTT	CASSLAAGNQPQHF
.	TRBJ1-1	TRBV6-1	11	.	TGTGCCAGCAGCAACTCGGGGGAGGCTTTCTTT	CASSNSGEAFF
.	TRBJ2-7	TRBV5-1	14	few	TGCGCCAGCAGCTTGGCATCCGGCCGGGACGAGCAGTACTTC	CASSLASGRDEQYF
TRBD2	TRBJ2-5	TRBV6-5	14	few	TGTGCCAGCAGGACTAGCGGGGAGCAAGAGACCCAGTACTTC	CASRTSGEQETQYF
TRBD1	TRBJ1-6	TRBV7-9	17	once	TGTGCCAGCAGCTTAGGGGCAGGGGGCTCCTATAATTCACCCCTCCACTTT	CASSLGAGGSYNSPLHF
.	TRBJ2-7	TRBV2	14	.	TGTGCCAGCAGGCCCCGGGACATACCCTACGAGCAGTACTTC	CASRPRDIPYEQYF
.	TRBJ1-2	TRBV28	15	.	TGTGCCAGCAGTTCCTCACCGACAGCGTACTATGGCTACACCTTC	CASSSSPTAYYGYTF
TRBD2	TRBJ2-1	TRBV18	14	.	TGTGCCAGCTCACCACAGGGGACTATCAATGAGCAGTTCTTC	CASSPQGTINEQFF
TRBD1	TRBJ2-7	TRBV6-1	14	.	TGTGCCAGCAGACGACAGGGACGAACCTACGAGCAGTACTTC	CASRRQGRTYEQYF
TRBD1	TRBJ1-5	TRBV28	19	.	TGTGCCAGCACCCATTCCCAGGGGGGCTTCTATATTGGCAATCAGCCCCAGCATTTT	CASTHSQGGFYIGNQPQHF
.	TRBJ1-5	TRBV4-2	13	few	TGTGCCAGCAGCTCCCTGCGCGCCCAGCCCCAGCATTTT	CASSSLRAQPQHF
.	TRBJ1-6	TRBV6-6	16	.	TGTGCCAGCAGTTACTCGATTTCAGGGTTTACATCACCCCTCCACTTT	CASSYSISGFTSPLHF
.	TRBJ2-1	TRBV28	15	.	TGTGCCAGCACCACTGGGGGGGCCCGATACAATGAGCAGTTCTTC	CASTTGGARYNEQFF